What follows is one TCR beta chain and its context. Its antigen target is currently unknown. No base-level quality is on record; no much larger clone is a single base apart. The library came from the immunoSEQ multiplex PCR assay. Alongside multiparametric flow cytometry, deep sequencing of rearranged TCR beta loci was used to profile the T cell repertoires. TCRdb holds this immuneACCESS table with in-frame rearrangements only. Some clones are missing; in checked studies, unresolved V genes explain under half, and the rest has no known cause. Here the sample has approximately 53,000 clones; approximately 92% occur a single time. In total, the top ten clones hold under 20% of the sample. From cysteine to phenylalanine, the CDR3 is 15 amino acids long. Only CDR3 DNA is held: 45 bases, read in frame from base 1. The germline V gene yields SGHTA for CDR1 and FQGNSA for CDR2. Trimming at the junction amounts to 3 bases on V and 1 base on J, and the germline ends lie 9 bases apart.

The data stem from a study of lymphopenia after photon versus proton radiotherapy (dated by TCRdb to about 2019). Background for the entire study: Photon and proton radiation therapy were compared by the study for their immunological effects in patients with gastrointestinal tumors who developed high-grade lymphopenia. The cohort included 20 patients with gastrointestinal tumors who developed lymphopenia after receiving either photon or proton therapy. The goal of the study was to characterize the differences between the two radiation modalities in how they affect the immune system.

What the authors observed across the whole study: Among patients across the cohort who died, overall survival time showed an inverse correlation with a larger post-nadir drop in TCR diversity. The survival association was assessed only in patients who died, and better survival with proton therapy was presented by the authors as a possibility rather than a demonstrated result. After the lymphocyte count nadir, oligoclonal expansion, especially of CD8+ Temra cells, was observed in photon-treated repertoires, and the drop in diversity was driven by this expansion. Proton-treated patients stayed relatively stable during treatment, while photon-treated patients lost naive T cells and TCR diversity and gained effector/memory populations.

The receptor's source is a woman aged 40 to 49 with cholangiocarcinoma. The chain is assembled from TRBV7-2 and TRBJ1-4; TRBD1 could be the D gene, as 5 bases match. Sequenced here: peripheral blood, sampled from a patient treated with photon-based radiotherapy. CDR3 sequence: CASSFGGKTNEKLFF. The sequenced DNA is TGTGCCAGCAGCTTTGGGGGAAAAACTAATGAAAAACTGTTTTTT. Here the CDR3 is joined to the reference TRBV7-2 and TRBJ1-4 genes, and the full variable domain is: GAGVSQSPSNKVTEKGKDVELRCDPISGHTALYWYRQSLGQGLEFLIYFQGNSAPDKSGLPSDRFSAERTGGSVSTLTIQRTQQEDSAVYLCASSFGGKTNEKLFFGSGTQLSVL.